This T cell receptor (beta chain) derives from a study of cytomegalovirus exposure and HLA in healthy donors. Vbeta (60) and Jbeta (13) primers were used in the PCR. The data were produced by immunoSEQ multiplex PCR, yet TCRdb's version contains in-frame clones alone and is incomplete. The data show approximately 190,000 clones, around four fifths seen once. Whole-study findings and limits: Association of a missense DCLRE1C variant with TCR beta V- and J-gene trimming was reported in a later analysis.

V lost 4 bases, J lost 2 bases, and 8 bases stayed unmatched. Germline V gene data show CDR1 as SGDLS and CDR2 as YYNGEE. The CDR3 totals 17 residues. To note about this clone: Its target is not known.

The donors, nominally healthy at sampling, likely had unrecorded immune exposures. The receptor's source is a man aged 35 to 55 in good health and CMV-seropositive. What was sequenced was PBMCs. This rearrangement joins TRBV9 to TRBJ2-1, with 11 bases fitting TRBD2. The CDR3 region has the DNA TGTGCCAGCAGCCCAACGACTAGCGGGAACCCCTACAATGAGCAGTTCTTC. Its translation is CASSPTTSGNPYNEQFF.